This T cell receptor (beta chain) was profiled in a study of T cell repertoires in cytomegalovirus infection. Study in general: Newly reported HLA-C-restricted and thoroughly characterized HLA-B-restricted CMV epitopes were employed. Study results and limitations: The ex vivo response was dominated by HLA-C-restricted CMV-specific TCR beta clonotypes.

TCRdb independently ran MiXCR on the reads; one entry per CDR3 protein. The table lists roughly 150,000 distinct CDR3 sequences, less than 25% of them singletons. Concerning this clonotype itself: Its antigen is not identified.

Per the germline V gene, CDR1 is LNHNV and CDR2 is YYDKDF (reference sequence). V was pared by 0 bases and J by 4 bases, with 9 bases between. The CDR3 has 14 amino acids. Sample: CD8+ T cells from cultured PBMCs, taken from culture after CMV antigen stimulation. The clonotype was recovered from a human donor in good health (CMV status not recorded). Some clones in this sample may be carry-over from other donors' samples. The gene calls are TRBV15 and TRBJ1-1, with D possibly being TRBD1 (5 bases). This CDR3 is CATSRDRGGTEAFF. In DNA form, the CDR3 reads TGTGCCACCAGCAGAGATCGGGGGGGCACTGAAGCTTTCTTT.